The next 26 T cell receptor beta chains were all read from a single sample in a study of T cells in Graves' hyperthyroidism and ophthalmopathy. It was RNA transcripts that yielded the amplified TCR beta CDR3 regions. Carried out on the TCR CDR3, a first-round RT-PCR used the HTBI primer set. TCRdb analysed the multiplex PCR reads with MiXCR anew, one entry per CDR3 protein. This table has about 270,000 distinct CDR3 sequences, under 30% appearing once. Sequenced input: blood. The receptors stem from a man between 40 and 49 years old with Graves' hyperthyroidism that later progressed to Graves' ophthalmopathy.

This chain uses TRBV12-3 or TRBV12-4 with TRBJ1-2; a possible D gene is TRBD1 (6 bases). V was shortened by 5 bases and J by 1 base, with 11 bases between the two germline ends. This CDR3 is 14 amino acids long. This CDR3 is CASSTGDNNYGYTF. CDR3 coding DNA: TGTGCCAGCAGTACCGGGGACAATAACTATGGCTACACCTTC.

This clonotype was seen repeatedly, ten times or more. The V and J genes are TRBV6-5 and TRBJ1-1, with unresolved D. This CDR3 region has 14 residues. CDR1 and CDR2 (germline): MNHEY, SVGAGI. V was clipped by 0 bases and J by 0 bases, with 5 bases between them. CDR3 region: CASSYSPMNTEAFF. In DNA form, the CDR3 reads TGTGCCAGCAGTTACTCGCCCATGAACACTGAAGCTTTCTTT.

This clonotype was detected ten times or more. V is TRBV12-3 or TRBV12-4 and J is TRBJ2-2; the match to TRBD2 covers 7 bases. Trimming cost V 4 bases and J 4 bases; bases outside gene matches: 12. The CDR3 has 17 amino acids. The CDR3, as DNA: TGTGCCAGCAGTTCCCAGGCCGTAGGCGGGGGCACCGGGGAGCTGTTTTTT. Its protein product is CASSSQAVGGGTGELFF.

This chain connects TRBV7-8 to TRBJ1-5, with TRBD1 as a possible D gene (5 bases). Trimming pared 1 base from V and 7 bases from J, leaving 14 bases between. Looked up from germline, CDR1 is SGHVS and CDR2 is FQNEAQ. The CDR3 loop spans 15 amino acids. CDR3 residues: CASSLGMGLGQPQHF. In DNA form, the CDR3 reads TGTGCCAGCAGCTTAGGTATGGGACTGGGGCAGCCCCAGCATTTT.

In its sample, this clonotype was seen many times. The chain recombines TRBV24-1 with TRBJ2-7; 11 nucleotides match TRBD2. Per the germline V gene, CDR1 is KGHDR and CDR2 is SFDVKD. J lost 5 bases, V lost 5 bases, and 13 bases had no gene match. CDR3 size: 17 residues. The CDR3 sequence is CATSGVPSSGRRDEQYF. CDR3 nucleotides: TGTGCCACCAGTGGGGTACCATCTAGCGGGAGGAGAGACGAGCAGTACTTC.

This clonotype was seen a few times. The chain uses TRBV12-3 or TRBV12-4 and TRBJ2-5; D unclear. V was pared by 4 bases and J by 3 bases, with 12 bases between. There are 14 residues in the CDR3. This chain's CDR3 is CASSSSQWEETQYF. DNA for the CDR3: TGTGCCAGCAGTTCCTCCCAATGGGAAGAGACCCAGTACTTC.

This clonotype has at least ten counts. The chain carries TRBV6-5 and TRBJ1-1; D is perhaps TRBD1 (5 bases). The CDR3 spans 13 residues. Germline assignment: CDR1 MNHEY and CDR2 SVGAGI. V lost 5 bases and J 6 bases, leaving 13 bases between the germline ends. The CDR3 reads CASSPTDSAEAFF. The CDR3 region has the DNA TGTGCCAGCAGTCCGACAGATTCGGCTGAAGCTTTCTTT.

This clonotype was recorded at least ten times. V usage is TRBV5-1 and J usage is TRBJ2-2; TRBD2 matches at 8 bases. CDR1 SGHRS and CDR2 YFSETQ come from the germline V gene. CDR3 length: 16 residues. V lost 1 base, J lost 6 bases, and 8 bases stayed unmatched. Here the CDR3 reads CASSLSSWTSPGELFF. CDR3 DNA sequence: TGCGCCAGCAGCTTGAGTTCCTGGACTAGCCCCGGGGAGCTGTTTTTT.

The sample holds many counts of this clonotype. This chain connects TRBV10-3 to TRBJ1-5; a possible D gene is TRBD1 (6 bases). The ends were cut back, 7 bases at V and 0 bases at J, with 10 bases in the middle. From germline, CDR1 is ENHRY and CDR2 SYGVKD. There are 14 residues in the CDR3. CDR3 in DNA: TGTGCCATCAAGGCAGGGGCTAGCAATCAGCCCCAGCATTTT. Its translation: CAIKAGASNQPQHF.

This clonotype was seen repeatedly, ten times or more. The V call is TRBV2, the J call TRBJ2-5; a weak D match, TRBD1 (5 bases). The CDR3 spans 12 residues. Per the germline V gene, CDR1 is SNHLY and CDR2 is FYNNEI. The V end lost 4 bases, the J end lost 7 bases, and 10 bases lay between the germline ends. The CDR3 DNA sequence: TGTGCCAGCAGTGCCAGTCAGGGGACCCAGTACTTC. Protein product: CASSASQGTQYF.

The chain links TRBV6-5 to TRBJ2-7; 9 bases match TRBD1. Germline CDR1 is MNHEY and CDR2 is SVGAGI. This CDR3 is built from 14 residues. V was clipped by 4 bases and J by 6 bases; unmatched bases: 7. Written as DNA, the CDR3 is TGTGCCAGCAGTTTAAGGACAGGGGCGACCGAGCAGTACTTC. Translation: CASSLRTGATEQYF.

This clonotype was seen at least ten times. One junction end does not reproduce the germline sequence, and a read error may be involved. The chain recombines TRBV27 with TRBJ2-5; the match to TRBD2 covers 10 bases. In germline, CDR1 is MNHEY, CDR2 SMNVEV (reference sequence). There are 15 residues in the CDR3. The CDR3 here is CASSLGLANQETQYF. CDR3 bases: TGTGCCAGCAGTTTGGGACTAGCGAACCAAGAAACCCAGTACTTC.

Many counts were recorded for this clonotype. The rearrangement uses TRBV5-4 and TRBJ1-2; TRBD1 aligns across 7 bases. The CDR3 is 14 amino acids. V was clipped by 2 bases and J by 3 bases; unmatched bases: 4. Germline CDR1 SGHNT, CDR2 YYREEE (reference sequence). CDR3 sequence: CASSLRTGHYGYTF. CDR3 bases: TGTGCCAGCAGCTTAAGGACAGGCCACTATGGCTACACCTTC.

This clonotype was seen a handful of times. This chain uses TRBV5-1 with TRBJ2-7, with 10 bases lining up with TRBD1. Looked up from germline, CDR1 is SGHRS and CDR2 is YFSETQ. This CDR3 has 15 residues. The ends lost 3 bases at V and 3 bases at J; junction bases unmatched: 6. The CDR3 DNA reads as TGCGCCAGCAGCTCGGGACAGGGGTTTCACTACGAGCAGTACTTC. This codes for CASSSGQGFHYEQYF.

In its sample, this clonotype was seen many times. The rearrangement joins TRBV10-3 to TRBJ2-7, with 8 bases matching TRBD2. Unmatched junction bases numbered 18, after V lost 11 bases and J lost 0 bases. The length of the CDR3 is 17 residues. Germline CDR1 is ENHRY and CDR2 is SYGVKD. The CDR3 DNA is TGTGCCGTGCCAGCAGTGAACCGGGAGGGCAGCTCCTACGAGCAGTACTTC. Protein sequence: CAVPAVNREGSSYEQYF.

This clonotype came up a few times. This rearrangement joins TRBV20-1 to TRBJ1-1; D gene ambiguous. Trimming cost V 3 bases and J 0 bases, with 8 bases left between them. This CDR3 is built from 13 residues. CDR1 is DFQATT, CDR2 SNEGSKA, per germline (reference sequence). CDR3 in amino acids: CSASSGLNTEAFF. The CDR3 bases are TGCAGTGCTAGCTCAGGATTGAACACTGAAGCTTTCTTT.

The CDR3 region is CSASGTGWLFGNQPQHF. The CDR3 nucleotides read TGCAGTGCTAGCGGGACAGGGTGGTTATTTGGCAATCAGCCCCAGCATTTT. This chain links TRBV20-1 with TRBJ1-5; 9 nucleotides align to TRBD1. Germline CDR1 is DFQATT and CDR2 is SNEGSKA (reference sequence). This CDR3 comprises 17 residues. The J segment lost 2 bases and the V segment lost 3 bases, leaving 11 bases of the junction unmatched.

This clonotype was found many times. This chain joins TRBV12-3 or TRBV12-4 and TRBJ2-2; TRBD2 agrees at 14 bases. Losses at the gene ends were 10 bases for V and 6 bases for J; bases not matched to a gene: 4. This CDR3 region has 14 residues. CDR3 protein: CATRTSGRSGELFF. In DNA, the CDR3 is TGTGCCACCCGGACTAGCGGGAGGTCCGGGGAGCTGTTTTTT.

The chain links TRBV6-1 to TRBJ2-5; the match to TRBD2 covers 7 bases. Trimming cost V 7 bases and J 0 bases; bases outside gene matches: 5. The germline V gene encodes CDR1 MNHNS and CDR2 SASEGT. This CDR3 region has 14 residues. For the CDR3, the DNA is TGTGCCAGCATGCGGGGGTTGTACCAAGAGACCCAGTACTTC. This sequence encodes CASMRGLYQETQYF.

This clonotype occurred many times. The J gene is TRBJ2-7, the V gene TRBV28; 12 bases are shared with TRBD2. The germline V gene encodes CDR1 MDHEN and CDR2 SYDVKM. Germline trimming cut 6 bases from V and 6 bases from J; bases unmatched to any gene: 6. This CDR3 spans 14 amino acids. CDR3 sequence (DNA): TGTGCCAGCAGGCGGGCTAGCGGGGGGGGCGAGCAGTACTTC. Translation: CASRRASGGGEQYF.

This chain joins TRBV7-2 and TRBJ2-5; 7 bases fit TRBD2. The junction had 12 bases not matched to a gene; V was cut back by 4 bases and J by 7 bases. This CDR3 region has 15 residues. CDR1 is SGHTA, CDR2 FQGNSA, per germline. CDR3 DNA: TGTGCCAGCAGCTCCAGACTAGCCACAAAAGTGACCCAGTACTTC. Translated, it gives CASSSRLATKVTQYF. Drawing the rest from reference TRBV7-2 and TRBJ2-5, the complete variable domain is GAGVSQSPSNKVTEKGKDVELRCDPISGHTALYWYRQSLGQGLEFLIYFQGNSAPDKSGLPSDRFSAERTGGSVSTLTIQRTQQEDSAVYLCASSSRLATKVTQYFGPGTRLLVL.

This clonotype was seen at least ten times. The chain is built from TRBV14 and TRBJ2-7; D is possibly TRBD1 or TRBD2 (7 bases each). V was clipped by 2 bases and J by 2 bases, with 16 bases between them. Germline V CDR1 and CDR2: SGHDN, FVKESK. The CDR3 length is 16 residues. The DNA of the CDR3 is TGTGCCAGCAGCCAAACGACAGGGAGGGTAGCCTACGAGCAGTACTTC. Its protein is CASSQTTGRVAYEQYF.

There are many counts of this clonotype. This chain links TRBV4-1 with TRBJ2-4; 9 bases fit TRBD2. The CDR3 consists of 15 residues. V was pared by 2 bases and J by 8 bases, with 7 bases of the junction left unmatched. Germline-derived CDR1 and CDR2 are MGHRA and YSYEKL. The CDR3 loop is CASSQHGTSLDIQYF. In nucleotides, the CDR3 is TGCGCCAGCAGCCAACACGGGACTAGCTTGGACATTCAGTACTTC.

The V call is TRBV20-1, the J call TRBJ1-1, with a possible D match to TRBD1 (6 bases). CDR1 is DFQATT, CDR2 SNEGSKA, per germline (reference sequence). CDR3 length: 13 residues. Trimming cost V 3 bases and J 4 bases, with 12 bases left between them. The CDR3 DNA reads TGCAGTGCTAGTTGGGGGGGCGGCACTGAAGCTTTCTTT. It codes for CSASWGGGTEAFF.

This clonotype was seen ten or more times. The V call is TRBV18, the J call TRBJ2-5; D is uncertain. This CDR3 contains 14 residues. Germline CDR1 is KGHSH and CDR2 is LQKENI. V lost 4 bases, J lost 4 bases, and 13 bases lay in between. CDR3 region: CASSLAQRPETQYF. DNA of the CDR3: TGTGCCAGCTCACTCGCCCAAAGACCAGAGACCCAGTACTTC.

This clonotype was found many times. The V call is TRBV7-3, the J call TRBJ2-5; 8 bases map to TRBD2. Germline assignment: CDR1 SGHTA and CDR2 FQGTGA. After removal of 5 bases from V and 1 base from J, the junction contained 6 bases not matched to a gene. The CDR3 runs to 15 residues. The CDR3, as DNA: TGTGCCAGCAGCCGTAGCGGGACGTCCCAAGAGACCCAGTACTTC. Its protein is CASSRSGTSQETQYF.